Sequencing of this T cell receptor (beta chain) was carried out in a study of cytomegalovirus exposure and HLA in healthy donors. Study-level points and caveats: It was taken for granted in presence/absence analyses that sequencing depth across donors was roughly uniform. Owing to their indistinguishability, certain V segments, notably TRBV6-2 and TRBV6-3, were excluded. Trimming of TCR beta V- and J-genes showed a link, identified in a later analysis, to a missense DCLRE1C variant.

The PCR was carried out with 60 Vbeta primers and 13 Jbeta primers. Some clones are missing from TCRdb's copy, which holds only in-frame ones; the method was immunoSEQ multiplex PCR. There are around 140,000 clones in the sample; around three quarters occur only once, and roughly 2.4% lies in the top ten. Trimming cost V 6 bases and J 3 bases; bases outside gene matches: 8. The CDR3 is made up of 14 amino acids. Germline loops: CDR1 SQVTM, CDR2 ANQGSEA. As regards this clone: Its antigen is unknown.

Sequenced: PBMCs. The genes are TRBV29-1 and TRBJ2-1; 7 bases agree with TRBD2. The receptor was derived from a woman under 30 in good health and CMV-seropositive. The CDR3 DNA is TGCAGCGTCCTTTCCAGCGGGGTCTACAATGAGCAGTTCTTC. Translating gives CSVLSSGVYNEQFF.